This T cell receptor (beta chain) was observed in a study of cytomegalovirus exposure and HLA in healthy donors (dated by TCRdb to the late 2010s). Concerning the study at large: According to an earlier analysis of 450 to 650 of the donors, some 180 million T cells yielded roughly 100 million unique TCR beta sequences and about 300 Gb of sequence data. Donor age, sex, ethnicity and CMV serostatus were collected together with the repertoire data. A later analysis re-analyzed previously published TCR beta repertoires from roughly 690 donors and added high-resolution HLA genotyping to study TCR occurrence patterns. The number of donors typed differed by locus, with about 629-630 for A, B, C, DRB1 and DQB1, roughly 520 for DQA1, 600 to 610 for DPA1, and about 450 for DPB1. HLA typing covered class I and class II loci at four-digit resolution. Of the approximately 400 genotyped donors, around 81% fell in the genetic ancestry cluster associated with self-reported Caucasian donors. About five DR-DQ haplotypes were handled as single units for association and clustering because linkage in the cohort was strong. To predict cytomegalovirus infection status, the study brought together high-throughput TCR immunosequencing, statistical association of individual TCRs with disease status, and machine learning. A later genetic analysis took genome-wide SNP genotypes for about 65% of the 666 donors and used that subset as a discovery cohort. On average, roughly 250,000 unique TCR beta nucleotide sequences were sequenced per donor among about 400 genotyped donors of the cohort, with roughly 18% of those sequences being non-productive. The T cell repertoires of around 730 subjects were profiled by immunosequencing and related to cytomegalovirus serostatus. All discovery cohort repertoires had been generated on a single sequencing platform. The study aimed to test whether signatures of past pathogen exposure could be identified by cataloging public T cell receptors. An early release covering more than 500 HLA-typed donors comprised approximately 300 gigabases of sequencing data and around 80 million unique TCR sequences. Along with the roughly 700-subject first cohort, a separate validation cohort of over a hundred different subjects was used. To decide whether each TCR beta V gene segment behaved as functional or pseudogenic, an earlier analysis of some 570 of the donors relied on high-throughput TCR beta sequencing. The later analysis used no new phenotypic data to find candidate immune exposures, relying instead on TCR beta sequences and their occurrence across donors.

In total, roughly 670 healthy bone marrow donors made up the cohort. All cohort members were sampled while nominally healthy, although unrecorded immune exposures were likely present. The donor was CMV seronegative and was included in the group of a few hundred seronegative cohort members. A peripheral blood sample was provided by each donor, and peripheral blood mononuclear cells were used for TCR beta sequencing. The Qiagen DNeasy Blood Extraction Kit was used to extract genomic DNA from the blood cell samples. Concerning this clone: Its antigen specificity is not known. Base qualities are not provided; no much larger clone lies one nucleotide away.

The library was generated by the immunoSEQ multiplex PCR assay. For the multiplex PCR, a mixture combining 60 forward primers for TCR Vbeta segments and 13 reverse primers for TCR Jbeta segments was used. A multiplex PCR assay on genomic DNA amplified the CDR3 region of rearranged TCR beta genes. The Illumina HiSeq System was used to sequence the amplified TCR beta libraries as 87-base-pair reads. From the authors' description of their analysis: In a later analysis, some 80 million unique TCR beta chains were counted across the roughly 670 repertoires, and roughly 10 million of these chains were shared by at least two donors. Raw reads were error-corrected and collapsed into unique sequences by a nearest-neighbor algorithm in which closely related sequences were merged to remove PCR and sequencing errors. V, D and J gene segments were assigned by aligning CDR3 sequences to IMGT reference sequences. For a sequence to be retained, at least a six-nucleotide match to both a V gene segment and a J gene segment was required. Rearrangements were called productive when the CDR3 lacked stop codons and stayed in frame with V and J; all others were non-productive. CDR3 was defined according to IMGT convention as the region running from the second conserved V-encoded cysteine to the conserved J-encoded phenylalanine. Sequences without an unambiguous match to a single V gene segment were excluded from the earlier analysis of a few hundred of the donors. An earlier analysis of 587 of the donors classified V segments as functional when productive rearrangements were above 56.7% and as segregating when the standard deviation between donors was above 5%. To diagnose cytomegalovirus status from the catalog of TCR beta chain sequences, a statistical classification framework was built. A later analysis assigned V and J genes by comparing TCR nucleotide sequences with IMGT/GENE-DB human TR gene sequences. A later analysis assigned CDR3 sequences and most-parsimonious VDJ recombination scenarios with the TCRdist pipeline. In a later analysis, each TCR beta chain was defined by its CDR3 amino acid sequence together with its V-gene family, and reads without a unique V-gene family were excluded. As a way to deal with suspected cross-contamination and a sequencing artifact, a later analysis dropped under 600 nucleotide sequences that were highly shared and had low generation probability. In a later analysis, a clonal expansion index was calculated for each public chain from normalized within-repertoire ranks of inferred template counts. In a later analysis, generation probabilities were computed with a VDJ recombination model fitted to out-of-frame rearrangements, and the resulting probabilities were checked against IGoR. In a later analysis, TCR-TCR, TCR-HLA and TCR-CMV co-occurrence was scored with hypergeometric tests, and a repertoire-size bias correction was applied to TCR pairs. A later analysis estimated false discovery rates by permuting HLA or CMV assignments 20 times. In a later analysis, co-occurring TCRs were grouped using DBSCAN, with TCRdist sequence similarity added in when clustering inside HLA-allele-positive subsets. Repertoires with fewer than 30,000 or more than 120,000 public chains were left out of co-occurrence clustering, as were about five repertoires with anomalous nucleotide sharing. Here the immuneACCESS table is served through TCRdb, limited to in-frame sequences with V and J called. Missing clones are a known gap in these copies; in checked studies unresolved V genes cover under half, and the rest lacks a known reason. The D gene and trimming were derived from the DNA, and the V and J assignments and clone size from that table. Present in this sample are some 110,000 clones, 78% of which were seen just once. The ten most abundant clones make up under 1.5% of the sample.

Summary of the overall study and its limitations: The classifier was reported to diagnose cytomegalovirus status with high specificity and sensitivity in both the original cohort and the validation cohort. Strong co-occurrence of HLA alleles, especially DR and DQ, made assigning TCR associations to individual alleles difficult. A further reported finding was that TCR beta sequences accurately predicted the HLA-A and HLA-B alleles for most subjects in the first cohort. Most TCR sequences were seen in very few donors, while some public TCRs were found in many individuals. Most CMV-associated TCR beta chains appeared to be HLA-restricted in a later analysis, and the HLA associations seemed to be driven largely by CMV exposure. The study listed approximately 150 TCR beta chains as associated with cytomegalovirus. In vitro tests confirmed that a few of the cytomegalovirus-associated TCR beta chains recognize cytomegalovirus antigens. In a later analysis, the rate of TCR association differed among HLA loci, with DRB1 alleles having the most associated TCRs and HLA-C alleles having the fewest. A later genetic analysis reported fewer N-insertions in productive TCRs among donors in an Asian-associated ancestry cluster than the approximately 700-donor mean. Roughly uniform sequencing depth across donors was assumed in presence/absence analyses, although this assumption may not hold. Linkage disequilibrium might explain the correlated functional status among segregating V segments, but an unknown experimental factor could not be excluded. Several of the top co-occurrence clusters appeared to be linked to parvovirus B19, influenza, CMV and Epstein-Barr virus, according to a later analysis. The cohort was sequenced for TCR beta chains only, and without alpha or paired-chain data the features that could be detected were limited. In an earlier analysis of more than 500 of the donors, most TCR beta V segments appeared in productive rearrangements about 90% or about 30% of the time, broadly matching IMGT annotations. A group of highly shared sequence variants was considered likely to be a technical artifact of the sequencing pipeline. Compared with equally common non-associated chains, HLA-associated TCR beta chains in a later analysis were more clonally expanded and had lower generation probabilities. It was suggested by the authors that the approach could potentially be generalized to other disease states and immunological phenotypes. V-gene and J-gene trimming of TCR beta chains was associated with a missense DCLRE1C variant in a later genetic analysis, and the association was replicated in an independent cohort. Some 16 rarely observed V segments, including chromosome 9 orphons, were excluded from the earlier analysis of approximately 600 of the donors because counts were too low. HLA typing was unavailable for some donors at each locus, so association tests used only the typed subset. Immune exposure information for the cohort was limited to CMV serostatus. Specific HLA alleles were associated with around 18,000 TCR beta sequences at a false discovery rate of 0.05 in a later analysis.

The sequencing input was PBMCs. The origin of this receptor is a young man in good health and CMV-seronegative.

This receptor has the CDR3 CATERQGNTGELFF. The DNA sequence follows: TGTGCCACCGAGAGACAGGGAAACACCGGGGAGCTGTTTTTT. This chain is built from TRBV5-6 and TRBJ2-2, with 7 junctional bases fitting TRBD1. Inclusive of the bounding cysteine and phenylalanine, the CDR3 is 14 residues long. Only CDR3 DNA is held: 42 bases, read in frame from base 1. V lost 9 bases and J lost 2 bases, and the count of bases not matched to a germline gene is 7. The germline V gene provides CDR1 SGHDT and CDR2 YYEEEE.